These 5 T cell receptor beta chains came from one sample sequenced in a study of T cell responses to AZD1222 COVID-19 vaccine. Clones were read by immunoSEQ multiplex PCR, and TCRdb kept only the in-frame ones, dropping some. The data contain about 140,000 clones, 80% to 95% of them singletons. Sequencing was performed on peripheral blood, taken 28 days after the second AZD1222 dose. The receptors were gathered from an adult who received the AZD1222 COVID-19 vaccine.

The V gene is TRBV7-9, the J gene TRBJ2-1; 13 bases map to TRBD2. V shed 5 bases and J 16 bases; nucleotides not matched to a gene: 14. Germline V gene sequence: CDR1 SEHNR, CDR2 FQNEAQ (reference sequence). This CDR3 contains 15 residues. The CDR3 sequence: CASSPGTSGTTSRFF. CDR3 in DNA: TGTGCCAGCAGCCCCGGGACTAGCGGGACGACCAGCCGATTCTTC. The whole variable domain, remainder taken from reference TRBV7-9 and TRBJ2-1, is DTGVSQNPRHKITKRGQNVTFRCDPISEHNRLYWYRQTLGQGPEFLTYFQNEAQLEKSRLLSDRFSAERPKGSFSTLEIQRTEQGDSAMYLCASSPGTSGTTSRFFGPGTRLTVL.

The chain has TRBV5-6 and TRBJ2-6, with 7 nucleotides matching TRBD2. Germline V gene lookup returns CDR1 SGHDT and CDR2 YYEEEE. The CDR3 loop spans 16 amino acids. The trim removed 6 bases at V and 4 bases at J, leaving 10 bases unmatched. CDR3: CASTGLGLLGANVLTF. The CDR3 region has the DNA TGTGCCAGCACAGGACTAGGTCTTTTGGGGGCCAACGTCCTGACTTTC.

This chain joins TRBV4-3 and TRBJ2-6, with D possibly TRBD1 on 6 matching bases. The V and J ends lost 0 bases and 2 bases respectively, with 8 bases between them. Germline V gene lookup returns CDR1 LGHNA and CDR2 YSLEER. The CDR3 runs to 16 residues. This CDR3 is CASSQDRGTGANVLTF. The CDR3 DNA follows: TGCGCCAGCAGCCAAGACAGGGGAACTGGGGCCAACGTCCTGACTTTC.

This sequence joins TRBV6-5 and TRBJ2-5; 7 bases fit TRBD1. Trimming cost V 6 bases and J 1 base; bases outside gene matches: 5. Germline V gene sequence: CDR1 MNHEY, CDR2 SVGAGI. The CDR3 is made up of 14 amino acids. The CDR3 loop is CASRTTGAQETQYF. For the CDR3, the DNA is TGTGCCAGCAGGACTACAGGGGCCCAAGAGACCCAGTACTTC.

The gene calls are TRBV18 and TRBJ1-5, with 10 nucleotides matching TRBD1. V shed 4 bases and J 7 bases; nucleotides not matched to a gene: 7. Germline V gives CDR1 KGHSH, CDR2 LQKENI. This CDR3 has 15 amino acids. As DNA, the CDR3 is TGTGCCAGCTCACGGGACAGGGGTTTCGGACAGCCCCAGCATTTT. Protein product: CASSRDRGFGQPQHF. Full variable domain (missing parts from reference TRBV18 and TRBJ1-5): NAGVMQNPRHLVRRRGQEARLRCSPMKGHSHVYWYRQLPEEGLKFMVYLQKENIIDESGMPKERFSAEFPKEGPSILRIQQVVRGDSAAYFCASSRDRGFGQPQHFGDGTRLSIL.